A single sample gave rise to the 24 T cell receptor beta chains below, sequenced in a study of T cells in Graves' hyperthyroidism and ophthalmopathy. RNA transcripts served as the template for amplifying TCR beta CDR3 regions. The HTBI primer set served for first-round RT-PCR of the TCR CDR3. MiXCR, run by TCRdb on the multiplex PCR reads, gives a single entry per CDR3 protein. The data show hundreds of thousands of distinct CDR3 sequences, about 45% seen once. The sequenced sample was peripheral blood or thyroid tissue (not recorded which). The origin of the receptors is an adult man with Graves' disease, either hyperthyroidism or ophthalmopathy (not recorded which).

The chain carries TRBV10-3 and TRBJ1-2; 7 nucleotides line up with TRBD1. There are 17 residues in the CDR3. Trimming took 2 bases from V and 6 from J; bases not matched to a gene: 15. CDR1 ENHRY and CDR2 SYGVKD come from the germline V gene. This CDR3 is CAISEPRTGEPNNGYTF. The CDR3 DNA sequence: TGTGCCATCAGTGAGCCAAGAACAGGGGAGCCCAACAATGGCTACACCTTC.

The chain combines TRBV12-3 or TRBV12-4 with TRBJ2-7; D unclear. The CDR3 sequence is 12 residues long. The V gene lost 6 bases and the J gene lost 4 bases, with 10 bases spanning the gap. The chain's CDR3 is CASRRGRYEQYF. The CDR3 region has the DNA TGTGCCAGCAGAAGAGGAAGGTACGAGCAGTACTTC.

As concerns this clonotype: An end of the junction does not agree with germline; a read error may underlie this. The gene calls are TRBV24-1 and TRBJ2-3, with 7 bases that match TRBD1. This CDR3 spans 9 amino acids. Germline values: CDR1 KGHDR, CDR2 SFDVKD. The DNA of the CDR3 is TGTGCCACCAGTGCCGCGACAGGGTTT. Translated: CATSAATGF.

This clonotype was observed many times. This sequence joins TRBV2 and TRBJ1-3, with D uncertain. V gave up 3 bases and J gave up 0 bases, with 6 bases separating them. CDR1 and CDR2 (germline): SNHLY, FYNNEI. The CDR3 totals 14 residues. Written as DNA, the CDR3 is TGTGCCAGCAGTGACACCCGCTCTGGAAACACCATATATTTT. Protein sequence: CASSDTRSGNTIYF.

This chain connects TRBV20-1 to TRBJ2-7; TRBD2 aligns across 15 bases. Germline CDR1 reads DFQATT; CDR2 reads SNEGSKA (reference sequence). The CDR3 extends over 16 amino acids. The trim removed 3 bases at V and 2 bases at J, leaving 5 bases unmatched. DNA for the CDR3: TGCAGTGCTAGGGGACTAGCGGGAGGTAGGGCCTACGAGCAGTACTTC. Its protein is CSARGLAGGRAYEQYF.

The rearrangement uses TRBV25-1 and TRBJ2-5, with TRBD2 matching 13 bases. V lost 8 bases and J lost 9; bases outside the gene matches: 15. There are 16 residues in the CDR3. Germline values: CDR1 MGHDK, CDR2 SYGVNS. The CDR3 DNA reads as TGTGCCAGCCAGGGACTAGCGGGACAGCCTCAGGAGGCCCAGTACTTC. Its translation is CASQGLAGQPQEAQYF.

V usage is TRBV10-3 and J usage is TRBJ2-7, with D unclear. The CDR3 totals 17 residues. V was trimmed by 10 bases and J by 1 base, leaving 26 bases between them. Per the germline V gene, CDR1 is ENHRY and CDR2 is SYGVKD. Here the CDR3 DNA reads TGTGCCAGCAGCGACAAACCCCGGTGGGCCCGATCCTACGAGCAGTACTTC. It specifies CASSDKPRWARSYEQYF.

This clonotype was seen repeatedly, ten times or more. This chain links TRBV29-1 with TRBJ2-7; D is possibly TRBD1 (6 bases). The CDR3 length is 14 residues. In germline, CDR1 is SQVTM, CDR2 ANQGSEA. V shed 6 bases and J shed 2 bases, with 17 bases lying between them. The CDR3 loop reads CSVATGSGTYEQYF. As DNA, the CDR3 is TGCAGCGTCGCGACAGGATCGGGGACCTACGAGCAGTACTTC.

The chain couples TRBV2 to TRBJ1-5; no clear D. Between the trimmed V and J ends, which lost 8 bases and 10 bases, there was a span of 9 bases. CDR1 and CDR2 from the germline V gene are SNHLY and FYNNEI. The CDR3 contains 10 residues. CDR3 sequence (DNA): TGTGCCAGCCCGAGTCAACCCCAGCATTTT. This codes for CASPSQPQHF.

The chain has TRBV16 and TRBJ1-5; possibly TRBD1 for D (6 bases). V was cut by 1 base and J by 3 bases, with 16 bases left in between. This CDR3 comprises 17 residues. CDR1 and CDR2 from the germline V gene are KGHSY and FQNENV. The CDR3 region is CASSQWGPGGDNQPQHF. The CDR3 coding sequence is TGTGCCAGCAGCCAATGGGGTCCGGGGGGCGACAATCAGCCCCAGCATTTT.

This clonotype occurred a few times. This chain uses TRBV7-9 with TRBJ1-2; no reliable D call. The V gene lost 5 bases and the J gene lost 5 bases, with 15 bases spanning the gap. Germline loops: CDR1 SEHNR, CDR2 FQNEAQ (reference sequence). The CDR3 runs 14 residues. The CDR3 protein is CASSVPRASYGYTF. CDR3 nucleotides: TGTGCCAGCAGCGTCCCACGGGCCTCTTATGGCTACACCTTC.

V usage is TRBV29-1 and J usage is TRBJ1-2; D is undetermined. In germline, CDR1 is SQVTM, CDR2 ANQGSEA. V was shortened by 6 bases and J by 5 bases, with 13 bases between the two germline ends. There are 12 residues in the CDR3. The CDR3 loop is CSVLTNQYGYTF. For the CDR3, the DNA is TGCAGCGTGTTGACAAACCAGTATGGCTACACCTTC. The full variable domain, with the rest looked up from reference TRBV29-1 and TRBJ1-2, is SAVISQKPSRDICQRGTSLTIQCQVDSQVTMMFWYRQQPGQSLTLIATANQGSEATYESGFVIDKFPISRPNLTFSTLTVSNMSPEDSSIYLCSVLTNQYGYTFGSGTRLTVV.

This clonotype was observed a few times. The J gene is TRBJ2-2, the V gene TRBV5-1; D not resolved. V was trimmed by 9 bases and J by 1 base, leaving 13 bases between them. Looked up from germline, CDR1 is SGHRS and CDR2 is YFSETQ. The CDR3 covers 14 residues. The CDR3 DNA is TGCGCCACCCGTCTGAGCCAGAACACCGGGGAGCTGTTTTTT. This gives the protein CATRLSQNTGELFF.

This clonotype was observed at least ten times. This chain's CDR3 is CASSFWGQRDEQYF. DNA of the CDR3: TGTGCCAGCAGCTTCTGGGGCCAACGGGACGAGCAGTACTTC. The genes are TRBV7-2 and TRBJ2-7; possible D gene TRBD1, 5 bases. CDR1 is SGHTA and CDR2 is FQGNSA in the germline V gene. Trimming pared 3 bases from V and 5 bases from J, leaving 14 bases between. The CDR3 loop spans 14 amino acids.

This clonotype was counted a few times. The chain links TRBV19 to TRBJ1-5; D call uncertain. The CDR3 runs to 14 residues. Per germline, CDR1 LNHDA and CDR2 SQIVND (reference sequence). V was clipped by 6 bases and J by 1 base, with 10 bases between them. The CDR3 reads CASRQQQSNQPQHF. The CDR3 bases are TGTGCCAGTAGACAACAGCAAAGCAATCAGCCCCAGCATTTT.

This clonotype was picked up many times. The rearrangement joins TRBV29-1 to TRBJ1-1; D is unclear. Trimming pared 4 bases from V and 0 bases from J, leaving 9 bases between. Germline V gene data show CDR1 as SQVTM and CDR2 as ANQGSEA. The CDR3 has 13 residues. The CDR3 bases are TGCAGCGTTGCCGCTGGATTGAACACTGAAGCTTTCTTT. As protein: CSVAAGLNTEAFF. Drawing the rest from reference TRBV29-1 and TRBJ1-1, the complete variable domain is SAVISQKPSRDICQRGTSLTIQCQVDSQVTMMFWYRQQPGQSLTLIATANQGSEATYESGFVIDKFPISRPNLTFSTLTVSNMSPEDSSIYLCSVAAGLNTEAFFGQGTRLTVV.

The chain links TRBV29-1 to TRBJ2-3, with TRBD2 matching 8 bases. In germline, CDR1 is SQVTM, CDR2 ANQGSEA. The ends lost 6 bases at V and 2 bases at J; junction bases unmatched: 10. This CDR3 spans 15 amino acids. CDR3 loop: CSVGMGLGYTDTQYF. CDR3 nucleotides: TGCAGCGTCGGTATGGGACTAGGTTACACAGATACGCAGTATTTT.

This clonotype was detected ten times or more. The chain couples TRBV2 to TRBJ2-5, with D maybe TRBD1 (6 bases). Trimming left V 1 base short and J 5 bases short, with 8 bases between. The CDR3 consists of 13 residues. Germline V gene sequence: CDR1 SNHLY, CDR2 FYNNEI. The CDR3 here is CASSEDRAETQYF. As DNA, the CDR3 is TGTGCCAGCAGTGAAGACAGGGCCGAGACCCAGTACTTC.

The J gene is TRBJ1-4, the V gene TRBV15, with D perhaps TRBD1 (5 bases). Between the trimmed V and J ends, which lost 0 bases and 8 bases, there was a span of 10 bases. The CDR3 totals 14 residues. Germline V CDR1 and CDR2: LNHNV, YYDKDF (reference sequence). As DNA, the CDR3 is TGTGCCACCAGCAGAGATTGGGGACGAGAAAAACTGTTTTTT. Translated: CATSRDWGREKLFF. Based on the CDR3 plus reference TRBV15 and TRBJ1-4, the full variable domain is DAMVIQNPRYQVTQFGKPVTLSCSQTLNHNVMYWYQQKSSQAPKLLFHYYDKDFNNEADTPDNFQSRRPNTSFCFLDIRSPGLGDTAMYLCATSRDWGREKLFFGSGTQLSVL.

In its sample, this clonotype was seen once. CDR3 DNA: TGCAGCACCGCCGACGGAAACACCATATATTTT. It translates to CSTADGNTIYF. V usage is TRBV29-1 and J usage is TRBJ1-3; D gene unclear. CDR1 and CDR2 from the germline V gene are SQVTM and ANQGSEA. V lost 8 bases and J lost 4, with 9 bases in between. The CDR3 sequence is 11 residues long.

This clonotype was seen only a few times. The rearrangement uses TRBV6-5 and TRBJ1-3, with D possibly TRBD1 on 5 matching bases. Trimming removed 4 bases from V and 3 bases from J, with 10 bases in between. This CDR3 region has 14 residues. In germline, CDR1 is MNHEY, CDR2 SVGAGI. The DNA for the CDR3 is TGTGCCAGCAGTTTACGGGGGTTTGGAAACACCATATATTTT. It encodes CASSLRGFGNTIYF.

The chain has TRBV7-2 and TRBJ2-7; a weak D match, TRBD2 (5 bases). With 5 bases removed from V and 2 bases from J, the gap between germline ends came to 16 bases. This CDR3 is built from 15 residues. CDR1 is SGHTA and CDR2 is FQGNSA in the germline V gene. The DNA for the CDR3 is TGTGCCAGCAGCCTGAACGACTATATACCCTACGAGCAGTACTTC. It specifies CASSLNDYIPYEQYF.

This clonotype was detected a few times. The gene calls are TRBV20-1 and TRBJ1-1, with D perhaps TRBD1 (5 bases). Between the trimmed V and J ends, which lost 3 bases and 4 bases, there was a span of 18 bases. The CDR3 consists of 15 residues. The germline gives CDR1 DFQATT, CDR2 SNEGSKA (reference sequence). The CDR3, as DNA: TGCAGTGCTAGTAGATCAAACCCCGGGGGCACTGAAGCTTTCTTT. It yields the protein CSASRSNPGGTEAFF.

Note on this clonotype: Because it lacks the conserved phenylalanine or tryptophan at the end, this CDR3 is likely a read error. The DNA is omitted, as the CDR3 cannot be located on it reliably, and the CDR3 follows TCRdb's listing. This chain joins TRBV29-1 and TRBJ2-5; TRBD2 was called by the table and not checked on the DNA. The CDR3 length is 15 residues, termini included. CDR1 is SQVTM, CDR2 ANQGSEA, per germline. CDR3: CSVAEKTNYGYTFGS.